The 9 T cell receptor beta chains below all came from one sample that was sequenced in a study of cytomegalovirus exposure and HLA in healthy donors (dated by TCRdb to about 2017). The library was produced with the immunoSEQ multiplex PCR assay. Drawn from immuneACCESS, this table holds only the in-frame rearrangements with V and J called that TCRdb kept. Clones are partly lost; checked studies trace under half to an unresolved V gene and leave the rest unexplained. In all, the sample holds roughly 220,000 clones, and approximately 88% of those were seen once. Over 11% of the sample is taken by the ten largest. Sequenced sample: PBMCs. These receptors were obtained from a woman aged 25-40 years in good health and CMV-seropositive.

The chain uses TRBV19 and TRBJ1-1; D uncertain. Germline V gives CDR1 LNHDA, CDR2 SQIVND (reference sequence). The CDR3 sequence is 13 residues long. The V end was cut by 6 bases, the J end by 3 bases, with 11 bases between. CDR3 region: CASSFRDYTEAFF. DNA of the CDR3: TGTGCCAGTAGCTTTAGAGACTACACTGAAGCTTTCTTT.

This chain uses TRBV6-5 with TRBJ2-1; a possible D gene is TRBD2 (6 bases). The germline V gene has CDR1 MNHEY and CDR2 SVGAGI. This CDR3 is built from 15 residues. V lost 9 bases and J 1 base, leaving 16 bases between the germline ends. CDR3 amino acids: CASTGEGGSYNEQFF. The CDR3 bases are TGTGCCAGTACGGGAGAGGGCGGTTCCTACAATGAGCAGTTCTTC.

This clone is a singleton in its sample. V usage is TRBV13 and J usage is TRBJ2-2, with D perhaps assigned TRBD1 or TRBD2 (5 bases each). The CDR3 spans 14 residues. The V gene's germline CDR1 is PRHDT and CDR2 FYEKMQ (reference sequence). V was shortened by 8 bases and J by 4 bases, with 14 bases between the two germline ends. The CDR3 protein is CASGTGRITGELFF. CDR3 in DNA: TGTGCCAGCGGGACGGGACGGATCACCGGGGAGCTGTTTTTT.

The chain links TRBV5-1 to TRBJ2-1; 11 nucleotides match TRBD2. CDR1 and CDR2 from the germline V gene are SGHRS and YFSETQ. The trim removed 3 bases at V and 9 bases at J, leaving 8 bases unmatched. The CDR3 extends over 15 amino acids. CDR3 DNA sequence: TGCGCCAGCAGCTCTTCTAGCGGGAGGTTCGGTGAGCAGTTCTTC. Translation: CASSSSSGRFGEQFF. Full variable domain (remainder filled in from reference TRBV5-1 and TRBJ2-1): KAGVTQTPRYLIKTRGQQVTLSCSPISGHRSVSWYQQTPGQGLQFLFEYFSETQRNKGNFPGRFSGRQFSNSRSEMNVSTLELGDSALYLCASSSSSGRFGEQFFGPGTRLTVL.

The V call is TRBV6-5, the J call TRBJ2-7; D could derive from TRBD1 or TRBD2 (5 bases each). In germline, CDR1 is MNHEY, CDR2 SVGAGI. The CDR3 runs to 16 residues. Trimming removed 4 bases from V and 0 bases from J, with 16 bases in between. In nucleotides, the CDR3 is TGTGCCAGCAGTTCCCATGGGACCGTGCACTCCTACGAGCAGTACTTC. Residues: CASSSHGTVHSYEQYF.

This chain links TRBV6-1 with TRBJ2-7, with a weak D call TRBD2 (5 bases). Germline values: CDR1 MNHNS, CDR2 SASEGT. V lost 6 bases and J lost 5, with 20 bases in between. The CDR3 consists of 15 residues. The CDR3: CASRYIREYGHEQYF. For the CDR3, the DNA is TGTGCCAGCAGATATATCCGGGAATACGGACACGAGCAGTACTTC.

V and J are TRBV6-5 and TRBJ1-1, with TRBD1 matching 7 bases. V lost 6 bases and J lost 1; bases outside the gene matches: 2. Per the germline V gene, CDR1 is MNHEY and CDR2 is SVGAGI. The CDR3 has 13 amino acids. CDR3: CASRGTANTEAFF. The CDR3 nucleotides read TGTGCCAGCAGAGGGACAGCGAACACTGAAGCTTTCTTT.

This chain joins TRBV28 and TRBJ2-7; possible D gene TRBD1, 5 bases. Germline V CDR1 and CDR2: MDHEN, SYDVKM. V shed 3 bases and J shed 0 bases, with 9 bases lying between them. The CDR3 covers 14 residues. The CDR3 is CASSFGHSSYEQYF. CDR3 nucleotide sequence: TGTGCCAGCAGTTTTGGACATTCCTCCTACGAGCAGTACTTC.

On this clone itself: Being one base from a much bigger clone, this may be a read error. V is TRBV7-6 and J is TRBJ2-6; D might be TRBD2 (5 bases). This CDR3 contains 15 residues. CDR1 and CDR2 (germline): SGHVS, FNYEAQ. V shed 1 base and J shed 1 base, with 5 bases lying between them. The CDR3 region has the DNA TGTGCCAGCAGCTTAGGAGGGTCTGGGGCCAACGTCCTGACTTTC. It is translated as CASSLGGSGANVLTF.